This T cell receptor (beta chain) emerged from a study of Ad26.COV2.S vaccination and SARS-CoV-2 variants. Across the study: Doses of Ad26.COV2.S were injected into muscle once or twice, 56 days apart.

The CDR3 totals 16 residues. The germline V gene has CDR1 SGHRS and CDR2 YFSETQ. V lost 3 bases and J 0 bases, leaving 13 bases between the germline ends. Sequencing was performed with immunoSEQ multiplex PCR; in TCRdb, only in-frame clones are kept and a portion is missing. The table lists about 680,000 clones, roughly nine tenths of them singletons. Study-level results: The placebo group had lower spike-specific TCR breadth than the vaccine recipients did.

As for this clone: Its target is not known.

Treatment: approximately 18 received Ad26.COV2.S at low or high dose, single or two shots; 5 received placebo; per-sample allocation not given. Day 63 following the first vaccine or placebo injection was when the samples were taken. An 18-55-year-old adult in Boston served as donor. This sequence joins TRBV5-1 and TRBJ1-5; weak D call: TRBD1 (6 bases). The clonotype was recovered from a person aged 18-60 years who received the Ad26.COV2.S COVID-19 vaccine or a placebo. The sample consisted of peripheral blood, taken in a trial of Ad26.COV2.S vaccine versus placebo. The CDR3 nucleotides are TGCGCCAGCAGCTCGACGGGACACTATAGCAATCAGCCCCAGCATTTT. Translated: CASSSTGHYSNQPQHF.